This TCR beta chain was captured in a study of blood T cell repertoires in COVID-19. Across the study: Acute and convalescent COVID-19 samples came from the United States, Italy and Spain.

V was shortened by 0 bases and J by 11 bases, with 8 bases between the two germline ends. Germline loops: CDR1 LGHDT, CDR2 YNNKEL (reference sequence). The CDR3 contains 12 residues. Authors' processing steps: Using reference gene primer amplification, nucleated cell counts were estimated. Libraries were prepared by immunoSEQ multiplex PCR; TCRdb keeps only in-frame clonotypes and omits some of them. V, J and clone size are those of that table, while D and trimming were read from the DNA. Among about 260,000 clones listed, nearly 90% were seen once. The sample taken for sequencing was peripheral blood. This receptor was identified in a human donor in a cohort sampled during active COVID-19. The chain links TRBV3-1 (or the pseudogene TRBV3-2) to TRBJ1-5; D gene uncertain. In DNA, the CDR3 is TGTGCCAGCAGCCAAGATCGGCGGACCCAGCATTTT. It specifies CASSQDRRTQHF.